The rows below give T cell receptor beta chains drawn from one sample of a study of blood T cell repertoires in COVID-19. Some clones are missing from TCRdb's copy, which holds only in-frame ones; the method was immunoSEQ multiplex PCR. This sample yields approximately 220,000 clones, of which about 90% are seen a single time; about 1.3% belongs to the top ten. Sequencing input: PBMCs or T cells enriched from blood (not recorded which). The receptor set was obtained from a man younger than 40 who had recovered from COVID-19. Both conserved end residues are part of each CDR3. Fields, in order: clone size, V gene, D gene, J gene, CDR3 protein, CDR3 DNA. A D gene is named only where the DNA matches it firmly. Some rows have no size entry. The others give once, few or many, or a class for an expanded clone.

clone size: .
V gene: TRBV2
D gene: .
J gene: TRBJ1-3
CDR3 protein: CASSVQGNTIYF
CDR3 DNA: TGTGCCAGCAGTGTTCAGGGAAACACCATATATTTT

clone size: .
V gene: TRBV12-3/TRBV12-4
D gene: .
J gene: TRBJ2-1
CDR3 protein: CASSPLDNEQFF
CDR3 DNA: TGTGCCAGCAGTCCGCTAGACAATGAGCAGTTCTTC

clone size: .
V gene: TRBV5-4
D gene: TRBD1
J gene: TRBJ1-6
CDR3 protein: CASSLADRDGSPLHF
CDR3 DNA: TGTGCCAGCAGCTTGGCCGACAGGGATGGATCACCCCTCCACTTT

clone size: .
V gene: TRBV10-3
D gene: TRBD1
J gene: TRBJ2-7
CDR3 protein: CAIRGTGASYEQYF
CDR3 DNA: TGTGCCATCAGGGGGACAGGAGCCTCCTACGAGCAGTACTTC

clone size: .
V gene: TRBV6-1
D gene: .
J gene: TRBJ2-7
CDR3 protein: CASSEQQAVIYEQYF
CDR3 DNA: TGTGCCAGCAGTGAACAGCAGGCCGTGATCTACGAGCAGTACTTC

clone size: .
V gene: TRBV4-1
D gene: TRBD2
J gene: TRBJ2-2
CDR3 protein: CASSQALAGVGTGELFF
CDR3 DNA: TGCGCCAGCAGCCAAGCCTTAGCGGGAGTAGGGACCGGGGAGCTGTTTTTT

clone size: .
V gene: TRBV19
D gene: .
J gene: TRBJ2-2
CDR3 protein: CASSIGQENTGELFF
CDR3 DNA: TGTGCCAGTAGTATAGGGCAGGAGAACACCGGGGAGCTGTTTTTT

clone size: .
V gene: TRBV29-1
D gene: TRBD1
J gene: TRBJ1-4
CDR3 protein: CSVGDRGSTNEKLFF
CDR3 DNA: TGCAGCGTTGGAGACAGGGGTTCAACTAATGAAAAACTGTTTTTT

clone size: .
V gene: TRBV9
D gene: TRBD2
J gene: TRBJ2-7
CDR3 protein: CASSVALAGGRDYEQYF
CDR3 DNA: TGTGCCAGCAGCGTAGCACTAGCGGGGGGGCGAGACTACGAGCAGTACTTC

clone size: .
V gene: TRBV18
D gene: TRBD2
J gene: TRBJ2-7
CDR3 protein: CASSPGTSESYEQYF
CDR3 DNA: TGTGCCAGCTCACCCGGGACTAGCGAGTCCTACGAGCAGTACTTC

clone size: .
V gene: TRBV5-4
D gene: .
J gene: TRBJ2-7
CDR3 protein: CASSLDGRGSYEQYF
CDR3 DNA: TGTGCCAGCAGCTTGGATGGGCGGGGCTCCTACGAGCAGTACTTC

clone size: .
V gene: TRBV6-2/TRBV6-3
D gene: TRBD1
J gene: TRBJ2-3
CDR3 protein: CASSYGTDTDTQYF
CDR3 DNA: TGTGCCAGCAGTTACGGGACAGACACAGATACGCAGTATTTT

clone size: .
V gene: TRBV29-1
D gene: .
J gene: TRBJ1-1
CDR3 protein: CSVEQAQTNTEAFF
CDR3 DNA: TGCAGCGTTGAACAGGCACAGACAAACACTGAAGCTTTCTTT

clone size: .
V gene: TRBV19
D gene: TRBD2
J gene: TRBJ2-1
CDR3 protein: CASSSGRVGGNYNEQFF
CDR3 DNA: TGTGCCAGTAGTTCCGGGAGGGTCGGGGGGAATTACAATGAGCAGTTCTTC

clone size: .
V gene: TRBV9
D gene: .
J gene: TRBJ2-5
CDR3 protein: CASSFSGTTQETQYF
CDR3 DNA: TGTGCCAGCAGCTTTTCCGGGACAACCCAAGAGACCCAGTACTTC

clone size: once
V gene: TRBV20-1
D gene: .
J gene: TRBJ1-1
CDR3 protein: CSASRTLNTEAFF
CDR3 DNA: TGCAGTGCTAGTCGCACTTTGAACACTGAAGCTTTCTTT

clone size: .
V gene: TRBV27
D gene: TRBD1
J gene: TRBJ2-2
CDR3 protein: CASGPDRVSTGELFF
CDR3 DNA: TGTGCCAGCGGACCCGACAGGGTGAGCACCGGGGAGCTGTTTTTT

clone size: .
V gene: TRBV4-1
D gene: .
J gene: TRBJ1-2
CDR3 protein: CASSQRGGFGYTF
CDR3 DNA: TGCGCCAGCAGCCAGAGGGGGGGATTTGGCTACACCTTC

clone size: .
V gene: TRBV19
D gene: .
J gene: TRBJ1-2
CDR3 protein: CASTPNRAANYGYTF
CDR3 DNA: TGTGCCAGTACTCCAAACAGGGCCGCCAACTATGGCTACACCTTC

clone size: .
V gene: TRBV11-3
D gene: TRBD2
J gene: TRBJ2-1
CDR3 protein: CASSSRTSKYNEQFF
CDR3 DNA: TGTGCCAGCAGCTCCAGGACTAGCAAGTACAATGAGCAGTTCTTC

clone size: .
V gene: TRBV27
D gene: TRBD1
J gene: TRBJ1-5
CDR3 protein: CASSSAGGNQPQHF
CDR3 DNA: TGTGCCAGCAGTTCGGCAGGGGGTAATCAGCCCCAGCATTTT

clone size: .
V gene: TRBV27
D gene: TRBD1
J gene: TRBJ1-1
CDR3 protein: CASSWTGGTEAFF
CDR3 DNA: TGTGCCAGCAGTTGGACAGGGGGGACTGAAGCTTTCTTT

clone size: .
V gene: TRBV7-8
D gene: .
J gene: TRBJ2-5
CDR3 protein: CASSLDSGPKETQYF
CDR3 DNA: TGTGCCAGCAGCTTAGATAGCGGACCGAAAGAGACCCAGTACTTC

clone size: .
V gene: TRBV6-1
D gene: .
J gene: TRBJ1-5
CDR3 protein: CASSDRVGSQPQHF
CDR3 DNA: TGTGCCAGCAGTGACAGGGTCGGGAGTCAGCCCCAGCATTTT

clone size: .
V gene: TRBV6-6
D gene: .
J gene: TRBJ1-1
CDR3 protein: CASSYGQGEAFF
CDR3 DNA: TGTGCCAGCAGTTACGGACAAGGCGAAGCTTTCTTT

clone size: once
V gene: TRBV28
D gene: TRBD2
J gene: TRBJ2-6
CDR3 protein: CASSSPSGRAVGANVLTF
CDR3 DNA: TGTGCCAGCAGTTCCCCTAGCGGGAGGGCCGTTGGGGCCAACGTCCTGACTTTC

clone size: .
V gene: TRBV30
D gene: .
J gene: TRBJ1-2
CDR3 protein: CAWRLTDYGYTF
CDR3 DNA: TGTGCCTGGAGGTTGACAGACTATGGCTACACCTTC

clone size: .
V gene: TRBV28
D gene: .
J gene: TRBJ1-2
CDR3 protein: CASLSTSVANYGYTF
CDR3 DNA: TGTGCCAGCCTAAGCACGAGTGTTGCCAATTATGGCTACACCTTC

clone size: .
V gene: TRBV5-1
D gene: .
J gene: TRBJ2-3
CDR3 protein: CASSPGGALTDTQYF
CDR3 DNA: TGCGCCAGCAGCCCCGGCGGAGCCTTAACAGATACGCAGTATTTT

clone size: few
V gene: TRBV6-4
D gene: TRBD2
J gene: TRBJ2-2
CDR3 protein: CASSDSSGGNTGELFF
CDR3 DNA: TGTGCCAGCAGTGACTCTAGCGGGGGGAACACCGGGGAGCTGTTTTTT

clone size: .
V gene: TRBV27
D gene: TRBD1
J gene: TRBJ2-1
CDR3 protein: CASVTGANEQFF
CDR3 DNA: TGTGCCAGCGTAACAGGGGCCAATGAGCAGTTCTTC

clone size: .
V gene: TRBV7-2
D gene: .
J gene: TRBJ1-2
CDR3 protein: CASSLEPYLDSYGYTF
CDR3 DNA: TGTGCCAGCAGCTTAGAGCCTTACTTAGACAGCTATGGCTACACCTTC

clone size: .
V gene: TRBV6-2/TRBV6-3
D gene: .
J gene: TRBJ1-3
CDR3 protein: CASSYLDKAGNTIYF
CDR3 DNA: TGTGCCAGCAGTTACCTGGACAAGGCTGGAAACACCATATATTTT

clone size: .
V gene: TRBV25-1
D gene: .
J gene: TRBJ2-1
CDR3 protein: CATSRKGIWIKEQFF
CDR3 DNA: TGTGCCACCAGTAGGAAGGGGATTTGGATAAAAGAGCAGTTCTTC

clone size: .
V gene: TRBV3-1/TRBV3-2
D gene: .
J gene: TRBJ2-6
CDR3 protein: CASSRDISGANVLTF
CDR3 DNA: TGTGCCAGCAGCCGAGACATCTCTGGGGCCAACGTCCTGACTTTC

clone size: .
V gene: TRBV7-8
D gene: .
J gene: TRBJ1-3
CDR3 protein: CASSLLISGSGNTIYF
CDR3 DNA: TGTGCCAGCAGCTTATTAATTTCCGGGAGTGGAAACACCATATATTTT

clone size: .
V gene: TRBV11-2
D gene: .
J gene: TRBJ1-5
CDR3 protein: CASSTNRFQPQHF
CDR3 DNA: TGTGCCAGCAGCACTAACAGGTTCCAGCCCCAGCATTTT